This T cell receptor beta chain was captured in a study of siplizumab effects on memory and regulatory T cells. General study results and limits: Treatment with siplizumab left mappable alloreactive CD4+ clones averaging roughly 66% Treg-derived, compared with under 30% in controls. Tregs that proliferated in siplizumab cultures did not have their suppressive function confirmed.

This CDR3 region has 21 residues. With 1 base clipped from V and 7 bases from J, the junction kept 27 bases outside the gene matches. Regarding this clone: Its cognate antigen is unknown.

Assayed TCR templates numbered some 9.3 x 10^4 for each sample. Measured with immunoSEQ multiplex PCR; TCRdb has only the in-frame clones, and not every one. The sample shows tens of thousands of clones, approximately 96% of them seen only once. A few pairs of donors had their unstimulated naive, memory, effector memory and TEMRA subsets sequenced. The TCR comes from a human donor in good health. The sample taken for sequencing was naive CD4+ T cells sorted from blood. The rearrangement joins TRBV23-1 to TRBJ1-1; 7 nucleotides agree with TRBD1. TRBV23-1 is annotated as an ORF whose role is uncertain. For the CDR3, the DNA is TGCGCCAGCAGTCAATTCTCGAAGGGGACAGTCCGGGCAGATCGACGGGTTGAAGCTTTCTTT. This encodes CASSQFSKGTVRADRRVEAFF.